These 4 T cell receptor beta chains originate from one sample sequenced in a study of cytomegalovirus exposure and HLA in healthy donors. With 60 Vbeta and 13 Jbeta primers, the PCR was carried out. Data came from immunoSEQ multiplex PCR; TCRdb stores just in-frame clones and leaves some out. This sample has about 150,000 clones; about two thirds occur once, and the top ten carry 4.2%. Sequenced input: PBMCs. The source of these receptors is a man aged 45 to 65 in good health and CMV-seropositive.

J is TRBJ2-2 and V is TRBV9; D uncertain. Germline loops: CDR1 SGDLS, CDR2 YYNGEE. This CDR3 comprises 15 residues. Trimming removed 2 bases from V and 3 bases from J, with 11 bases in between. CDR3 coding DNA: TGTGCCAGCAGCGTGGCCTCTGTGGACACCGGGGAGCTGTTTTTT. Amino acids: CASSVASVDTGELFF.

In its sample, this clone was seen a few times. The V and J genes are TRBV5-5 and TRBJ2-1; TRBD2 matches 10 bases. This CDR3 is built from 15 residues. Germline assignment: CDR1 SGHKS and CDR2 YYEKEE (reference sequence). The V and J ends lost 3 bases and 0 bases, in that order; junction bases with no gene match: 0. The CDR3 DNA follows: TGTGCCAGCAGCTCTAGCGGGAGCTCCTACAATGAGCAGTTCTTC. Translation: CASSSSGSSYNEQFF.

V is TRBV7-2 and J is TRBJ2-1, with 11 bases identical to TRBD2. The ends lost 1 base at V and 4 bases at J; junction bases unmatched: 3. The V gene's germline CDR1 is SGHTA and CDR2 FQGNSA. The CDR3 sequence is 16 residues long. CDR3 DNA: TGTGCCAGCAGCTTAGGGGCTAGCGGGAGGTACAATGAGCAGTTCTTC. Amino acid sequence: CASSLGASGRYNEQFF.

The chain employs TRBV6-1 and TRBJ1-1; the D is unclear. The germline gives CDR1 MNHNS, CDR2 SASEGT. V was trimmed by 4 bases and J by 11 bases, leaving 23 bases between them. The CDR3 runs to 15 residues. As DNA, the CDR3 is TGTGCCAGCAGTGGGTCGCAGACCTCGCCAGCGGGGGCTTTCTTT. Its translation is CASSGSQTSPAGAFF.